Here is one T cell receptor beta chain with its context. The target antigen is unknown. This sample was included in a study of long-term antiretroviral therapy in people with HIV. Survey-level resolution applied to immunoSEQ assay v3.0. The assay was immunoSEQ multiplex PCR, and TCRdb's table has in-frame clones only and misses some. The sample contains around 20,000 clones, approximately 86% of which appear only once. Two or more post-ART PBMC samples, plus at least one pre-ART sample, were available for each donor. Trimming stripped 5 bases from V and 2 bases from J, with 12 bases between. CDR3 size: 14 residues. The germline CDR1 and CDR2 sequences are PRHDT and FYEKMQ (reference sequence). Study-wide findings and caveats: Against controls, HIV repertoires showed narrower ranges of CDR3 length.

The chain links TRBV13 to TRBJ1-2; the D gene is possibly TRBD1 (6 bases). The source of this sequence is a man between 18 and 35 years old with HIV. Material: unsorted PBMCs, obtained approximately 4 years after starting antiretroviral therapy. Here the CDR3 reads CASSHEQGNYGYTF. As DNA, the CDR3 is TGTGCCAGCAGCCACGAACAGGGAAACTATGGCTACACCTTC.